One sample yielded the 20 T cell receptor beta chains listed below, sequenced in a study of shared clonotypes between healthy human individuals. Sequencing used immunoSEQ multiplex PCR; TCRdb keeps in-frame clones, though not all of them. The sample comprises 2 million to 2.5 million clones, 85% to 95% of which are singletons, and more than 0.1% rests with the top ten. Sequencing was done on a sample of naive CD4+ T cells sorted from blood. Subset of the sample: CD45RA+ positively selected. All receptors come from a man aged 18-30 years in good health.

About this clone itself: This specimen includes other DNA sequences encoding the same CDR3. V and J are TRBV5-1 and TRBJ2-5; 8 nucleotides match TRBD1. Unmatched junction bases numbered 1, after V lost 5 bases and J lost 1 base. The germline CDR1 and CDR2 sequences are SGHRS and YFSETQ. This CDR3 is built from 13 residues. CDR3: CASSTGGQETQYF. CDR3 nucleotide sequence: TGCGCCAGCAGTACAGGGGGCCAAGAGACCCAGTACTTC.

The CDR3 loop is CASSELERETQYF. In DNA form, the CDR3 reads TGTGCCAGCAGCGAGCTAGAGAGGGAGACCCAGTACTTC. The genes are TRBV5-4 and TRBJ2-5; no clear D. With 4 bases removed from V and 5 bases from J, the gap between germline ends came to 12 bases. Germline V gives CDR1 SGHNT, CDR2 YYREEE (reference sequence). The CDR3 loop spans 13 amino acids.

This clone was counted only a few times. The rearrangement links TRBV6-4 to TRBJ1-2; D may be TRBD1 (5 bases). V was pared by 5 bases and J by 8 bases, with 18 bases between. The CDR3 is 14 amino acids. CDR1 and CDR2 (germline): MRHNA, SNTAGT. The CDR3 is CASSQSPFGGGYTF. The CDR3 coding sequence is TGTGCCAGCAGTCAGTCTCCCTTTGGGGGAGGCTACACCTTC.

V and J are TRBV10-3 and TRBJ2-7; 7 bases map to TRBD1. The CDR3 contains 14 residues. Germline lookup yields CDR1 ENHRY and CDR2 SYGVKD. The V gene end was trimmed by 10 bases and the J gene end by 4 bases; junction bases not matched to a gene: 13. The CDR3 nucleotides read TGTGCCACGAGAAAGGGGGACAGCGGATACGAGCAGTACTTC. Translating it yields CATRKGDSGYEQYF.

The chain carries TRBV6-1 and TRBJ2-5; TRBD2 is a possible D gene (5 bases). The CDR3 extends over 16 amino acids. Trimming shortened V by 1 base and J by 5 bases, and 17 bases separated the two germline ends. Germline assignment: CDR1 MNHNS and CDR2 SASEGT. CDR3 sequence: CASSEGALPRGETQYF. Here the CDR3 DNA reads TGTGCCAGCAGTGAAGGAGCATTACCACGAGGGGAGACCCAGTACTTC.

The chain couples TRBV28 to TRBJ1-5; no firm D call. Germline lookup yields CDR1 MDHEN and CDR2 SYDVKM. Trimming took 6 bases from V and 7 from J, leaving 13 bases between them. The CDR3 covers 13 residues. For the CDR3, the DNA is TGTGCCAGCAGCCGCCCGAGCTCACAGCCCCAGCATTTT. It yields the protein CASSRPSSQPQHF. The entire variable domain, with the rest obtained from reference TRBV28 and TRBJ1-5, is as follows: DVKVTQSSRYLVKRTGEKVFLECVQDMDHENMFWYRQDPGLGLRLIYFSYDVKMKEKGDIPEGYSVSREKKERFSLILESASTNQTSMYLCASSRPSSQPQHFGDGTRLSIL.

This rearrangement joins TRBV7-2 to TRBJ2-2, with D possibly being TRBD1 (6 bases). The CDR3 sequence is 15 residues long. Germline CDR1 SGHTA, CDR2 FQGNSA. V lost 5 bases, J lost 5 bases, and 15 bases lay in between. CDR3 sequence reads: CASSPGAGATGELFF. For the CDR3, the DNA is TGTGCCAGCAGCCCCGGTGCAGGGGCTACCGGGGAGCTGTTTTTT.

This clone is a singleton in its sample. The chain has TRBV6-1 and TRBJ1-5; D not certain. Germline loops: CDR1 MNHNS, CDR2 SASEGT. This CDR3 region has 17 residues. V was pared by 0 bases and J by 4 bases, with 16 bases between. The CDR3 loop is CASSEAWQPFLNQPQHF. DNA of the CDR3: TGTGCCAGCAGTGAAGCGTGGCAGCCGTTTCTTAATCAGCCCCAGCATTTT.

The CDR3 loop is CTSSQGFWLAVSKGSYNEQFF. The CDR3 DNA follows: TGCACCAGCAGCCAAGGATTCTGGCTAGCGGTATCTAAGGGGTCCTACAATGAGCAGTTCTTC. The rearrangement joins TRBV1 to TRBJ2-1; the D call in the table, TRBD2, was not verified against the DNA. TRBV1 is given as a pseudogene. This CDR3 is 21 amino acids long.

V gene TRBV28 combines with J gene TRBJ1-1; 7 nucleotides match TRBD1. Germline values: CDR1 MDHEN, CDR2 SYDVKM. Trimming cost V 2 bases and J 10 bases; bases outside gene matches: 10. The CDR3 is made up of 14 amino acids. Here the CDR3 reads CASSLLAGGLGAFF. As DNA, the CDR3 is TGTGCCAGCAGTTTACTCGCAGGGGGATTGGGAGCTTTCTTT. The full variable domain, rest sourced from reference TRBV28 and TRBJ1-1, is DVKVTQSSRYLVKRTGEKVFLECVQDMDHENMFWYRQDPGLGLRLIYFSYDVKMKEKGDIPEGYSVSREKKERFSLILESASTNQTSMYLCASSLLAGGLGAFFGQGTRLTVV.

This clone was counted a single time. This chain's CDR3 is CASSPTSVSYNEQFF. The CDR3 nucleotides read TGTGCCAGCAGTCCTACTAGCGTCTCCTACAATGAGCAGTTCTTC. V and J are TRBV6-6 and TRBJ2-1; 7 nucleotides agree with TRBD2. The CDR3 runs 15 residues. CDR1 and CDR2 (germline): MNHNY, SVGAGI (reference sequence). The V and J ends lost 5 bases and 0 bases, in that order; junction bases with no gene match: 4.

This chain connects TRBV19 to TRBJ1-5; D gene uncertain. The germline V gene encodes CDR1 LNHDA and CDR2 SQIVND (reference sequence). V lost 2 bases and J 2 bases, leaving 13 bases between the germline ends. The CDR3 has 16 residues. In DNA form, the CDR3 reads TGTGCCAGTAGTATATCTCCTCAATCGGGCAATCAGCCCCAGCATTTT. This sequence encodes CASSISPQSGNQPQHF. The variable domain in full, completed from reference TRBV19 and TRBJ1-5, reads DGGITQSPKYLFRKEGQNVTLSCEQNLNHDAMYWYRQDPGQGLRLIYYSQIVNDFQKGDIAEGYSVSREKKESFPLTVTSAQKNPTAFYLCASSISPQSGNQPQHFGDGTRLSIL.

With regard to this clone: A much more abundant neighbour one base away suggests this may be a read error. J is TRBJ2-7 and V is TRBV29-1; 9 bases agree with TRBD1. The germline V gene has CDR1 SQVTM and CDR2 ANQGSEA. The CDR3 is 12 amino acids. The V and J ends lost 7 bases and 6 bases, in that order; junction bases with no gene match: 7. The CDR3 protein is CSAGQGWVEQYF. The CDR3 DNA reads TGCAGCGCCGGACAGGGGTGGGTCGAGCAGTACTTC.

CDR3 nucleotides: TGCGCCAGCAGCCAAGATAGGTTCACAGGCGGGCTAGCCAAAAACATTCAGTACTTC. Residues: CASSQDRFTGGLAKNIQYF. The rearrangement links TRBV4-1 to TRBJ2-4; either TRBD1 or TRBD2 may fit D (5 bases each). V lost 0 bases and J lost 0, with 18 bases in between. CDR1 is MGHRA and CDR2 is YSYEKL in the germline V gene. This CDR3 spans 19 amino acids.

The chain uses TRBV10-3 and TRBJ2-7; 8 positions agree with TRBD1. CDR1 and CDR2 from the germline V gene are ENHRY and SYGVKD. The trim removed 10 bases at V and 5 bases at J, leaving 13 bases unmatched. CDR3 size: 14 residues. The chain's CDR3 is CASDRGTGLNEQYF. CDR3 in DNA: TGTGCCAGCGATAGAGGGACAGGTCTCAACGAGCAGTACTTC.

This sequence joins TRBV18 and TRBJ2-5; tentative D call: TRBD2 (6 bases). The CDR3 has 17 amino acids. CDR1 KGHSH and CDR2 LQKENI come from the germline V gene. Trimming stripped 3 bases from V and 5 bases from J, with 22 bases between. CDR3 bases: TGTGCCAGCTCACCTCGACTAGTCGCAAGTGGGCCGGAGACCCAGTACTTC. Its protein is CASSPRLVASGPETQYF.

On this clone itself: The identical CDR3 is also encoded by other nucleotide sequences in the sample. The chain couples TRBV7-8 to TRBJ1-1; 7 bases fit TRBD1. The CDR3 has 13 amino acids. V lost 6 bases to trimming and J lost 4 bases; unmatched junction nucleotides: 5. Germline V gives CDR1 SGHVS, CDR2 FQNEAQ. This CDR3 reads CASSPGGGTEAFF. CDR3 nucleotides: TGTGCCAGCAGTCCAGGGGGAGGCACTGAAGCTTTCTTT. Full variable domain (outside the CDR3, taken from reference TRBV7-8 and TRBJ1-1): GAGVSQSPRYKVAKRGQDVALRCDPISGHVSLFWYQQALGQGPEFLTYFQNEAQLDKSGLPSDRFFAERPEGSVSTLKIQRTQQEDSAVYLCASSPGGGTEAFFGQGTRLTVV.

The chain combines TRBV5-6 with TRBJ2-6, with D unclear. In germline, CDR1 is SGHDT, CDR2 YYEEEE. This CDR3 has 15 residues. The V end was cut by 3 bases, the J end by 0 bases, with 7 bases between. The CDR3 reads CASSWKSSGANVLTF. Here the CDR3 DNA reads TGTGCCAGCAGCTGGAAGAGCTCTGGGGCCAACGTCCTGACTTTC.

V usage is TRBV19 and J usage is TRBJ1-3; a possible D gene is TRBD1 (5 bases). The germline V gene has CDR1 LNHDA and CDR2 SQIVND (reference sequence). The length of the CDR3 is 13 residues. The germline V and J ends were trimmed by 7 bases and 4 bases, with 11 bases remaining between them. CDR3 loop: CASTDSIGNTIYF. The CDR3 DNA is TGTGCCAGTACCGACAGCATAGGAAACACCATATATTTT.

The genes are TRBV30 and TRBJ2-2; D perhaps matches TRBD2 (5 bases). The length of the CDR3 is 15 residues. V was clipped by 2 bases and J by 10 bases, with 20 bases between them. Germline CDR1 is GTSNPN and CDR2 is SVGIG (reference sequence). The CDR3 DNA reads as TGTGCCTGGAGTCGGGGAATAACGCGCGCGGTGGAGCTGTTTTTT. The encoded protein is CAWSRGITRAVELFF.